Presented here are 29 T cell receptor beta chains from one specimen sequenced in a study of T cell repertoires in ileal Crohn's disease. TCRdb's table, derived via immunoSEQ multiplex PCR, lists solely in-frame clones and lacks some. Of about 11,000 clones listed, 65% to 80% are singletons. Sequencing input: ileal tissue. The receptors come from an adult with Crohn's disease.

This chain uses TRBV11-2 with TRBJ2-7; TRBD1 might be the D (5 bases). CDR3 length: 19 residues. The V gene's germline CDR1 is SGHAT and CDR2 FQNNGV. V was cut by 1 base and J by 3 bases, with 25 bases left in between. CDR3 protein: CASSLVGLVGQVGFYEQYF. The CDR3 DNA reads TGTGCCAGCAGCTTAGTTGGGTTAGTGGGGCAGGTCGGTTTCTACGAGCAGTACTTC. The full variable domain, completed using reference TRBV11-2 and TRBJ2-7, is EAGVAQSPRYKIIEKRQSVAFWCNPISGHATLYWYQQILGQGPKLLIQFQNNGVVDDSQLPKDRFSAERLKGVDSTLKIQPAKLEDSAVYLCASSLVGLVGQVGFYEQYFGPGTRLTVT.

The rearrangement links TRBV2 to TRBJ2-3, with D unresolved. CDR1 SNHLY and CDR2 FYNNEI come from the germline V gene. Trimming cost V 1 base and J 2 bases, with 7 bases left between them. The CDR3 is made up of 14 amino acids. The CDR3 loop reads CASSEGRYTDTQYF. The CDR3 region has the DNA TGTGCCAGCAGTGAAGGCAGATACACAGATACGCAGTATTTT.

Notes on this clone: At the DNA level, this CDR3 is encoded by other sequences in the same sample as well. This chain uses TRBV5-1 with TRBJ1-1; D may be TRBD1 (5 bases). With 2 bases removed from V and 1 base from J, the gap between germline ends came to 6 bases. Germline V gene data show CDR1 as SGHRS and CDR2 as YFSETQ. This CDR3 comprises 13 residues. The CDR3 region is CASSLTGNTEAFF. Here the CDR3 DNA reads TGCGCCAGCAGCTTAACAGGGAACACTGAAGCTTTCTTT. Using reference TRBV5-1 and TRBJ1-1 for the parts outside the CDR3, the full variable domain is KAGVTQTPRYLIKTRGQQVTLSCSPISGHRSVSWYQQTPGQGLQFLFEYFSETQRNKGNFPGRFSGRQFSNSRSEMNVSTLELGDSALYLCASSLTGNTEAFFGQGTRLTVV.

This chain links TRBV5-5 with TRBJ2-1, with D perhaps matching TRBD1 (6 bases). V shed 4 bases and J shed 5 bases, with 13 bases lying between them. The CDR3 has 14 amino acids. Germline CDR1 and CDR2: SGHKS and YYEKEE (reference sequence). The CDR3 sequence: CASSPRTENNEQFF. The CDR3 bases are TGTGCCAGCAGCCCGAGGACAGAAAACAATGAGCAGTTCTTC.

The V gene is TRBV27, the J gene TRBJ1-1, with D perhaps TRBD1 (6 bases). The germline gives CDR1 MNHEY, CDR2 SMNVEV (reference sequence). Trimming removed 8 bases at V and 0 bases at J, with 7 bases between. The CDR3 contains 12 residues. CDR3 sequence reads: CASQGLNTEAFF. CDR3 nucleotides: TGTGCCAGCCAGGGGTTGAACACTGAAGCTTTCTTT.

CDR3 nucleotides: TGTGCCAGCAGCTCCCCGGGGGGACTCCTGAACACTGAAGCTTTCTTT. Its translation is CASSSPGGLLNTEAFF. The V and J genes are TRBV7-9 and TRBJ1-1, with a possible D match to TRBD1 (5 bases). V gave up 4 bases and J gave up 0 bases, with 15 bases separating them. CDR3 length: 16 residues. The germline V gene encodes CDR1 SEHNR and CDR2 FQNEAQ (reference sequence).

This clone was seen once. The chain carries TRBV2 and TRBJ1-5; D is possibly TRBD1 (6 bases). CDR1 is SNHLY and CDR2 is FYNNEI in the germline V gene. CDR3 length: 15 residues. V lost 6 bases and J lost 0, with 12 bases in between. CDR3 sequence reads: CASSGGGSSNQPQHF. CDR3 bases: TGTGCCAGCAGCGGGGGGGGCAGTAGCAATCAGCCCCAGCATTTT.

The V and J genes are TRBV18 and TRBJ1-2; no definite D call. Deletions cut 2 bases from V and 1 base from J, with 8 bases between. CDR1 and CDR2 from the germline V gene are KGHSH and LQKENI. The CDR3 is 14 amino acids. CDR3 residues: CASSPFPGNYGYTF. CDR3 nucleotide sequence: TGTGCCAGCTCACCATTTCCGGGTAACTATGGCTACACCTTC.

The chain links TRBV4-2 to TRBJ1-6, with D maybe TRBD1 (6 bases). This CDR3 is 17 amino acids long. Germline CDR1 reads LGHNA; CDR2 reads YNFKEQ. Trimming stripped 0 bases from V and 9 bases from J, with 18 bases between. The CDR3 spells CASSQDRARGGGSPLHF. CDR3 bases: TGTGCCAGCAGCCAAGACCGGGCGAGGGGAGGGGGTTCACCCCTCCACTTT.

In this sample, this clone turned up a few times. CDR3 region: CACKPGTSVLSGELFF. The CDR3 DNA reads TGTGCCTGCAAACCCGGGACTAGCGTATTATCCGGGGAGCTGTTTTTT. The chain joins TRBV30 to TRBJ2-2; 10 bases fit TRBD2. Germline CDR1 reads GTSNPN; CDR2 reads SVGIG (reference sequence). V lost 6 bases, J lost 6 bases, and 13 bases stayed unmatched. The CDR3 sequence is 16 residues long.

This chain connects TRBV4-1 to TRBJ1-2, with TRBD1 as a possible D gene (6 bases). V was trimmed by 0 bases and J by 5 bases, leaving 13 bases between them. The germline CDR1 and CDR2 sequences are MGHRA and YSYEKL. This CDR3 contains 15 residues. CDR3 region: CASSQDGGTSYGYTF. Here the CDR3 DNA reads TGCGCCAGCAGCCAAGATGGGGGCACTTCTTATGGCTACACCTTC.

The chain is built from TRBV5-8 and TRBJ1-4; tentatively, D is TRBD1 (6 bases). Germline assignment: CDR1 SGHTS and CDR2 YDEGEE. V was shortened by 4 bases and J by 8 bases, with 15 bases between the two germline ends. This CDR3 has 14 amino acids. The CDR3 reads CASSARGYGEKLFF. CDR3 DNA: TGTGCCAGCAGCGCCAGGGGTTATGGCGAAAAACTGTTTTTT.

By share of the sample, this clone is medium-sized (0.01 to 0.1%). CDR3 sequence: CASSPTGGSSGYTF. CDR3 DNA sequence: TGTGCCAGCAGCCCGACAGGGGGCTCGAGTGGCTACACCTTC. This rearrangement joins TRBV11-2 to TRBJ1-2; 10 bases are a match to TRBD1. The length of the CDR3 is 14 residues. With V trimmed by 5 bases and J by 7 bases, 7 bases remained unmatched. Germline V lookup: CDR1 SGHAT, CDR2 FQNNGV.

V is TRBV6-5 and J is TRBJ1-1, with D possibly TRBD1 on 5 matching bases. The germline gives CDR1 MNHEY, CDR2 SVGAGI. The CDR3 length is 13 residues. Trimming took 5 bases from V and 8 from J, leaving 15 bases between them. The CDR3 loop is CASSGGGYQEAFF. The DNA of the CDR3 is TGTGCCAGCAGTGGGGGGGGGTACCAAGAAGCTTTCTTT.

On this clone: A junction boundary mismatches the germline segment, possibly from a read error. The chain has TRBV18 and TRBJ2-7; TRBD2 agrees at 7 bases. Germline V gene lookup returns CDR1 KGHSH and CDR2 LQKENI. CDR3 size: 13 residues. CDR3 in amino acids: CASSPPTGGGQYF. CDR3 sequence (DNA): TGTGCCAGCTCTCCACCGACGGGAGGCGGGCAGTACTTC.

By its share, this clone is large (0.1 to 1%). V gene TRBV11-1 combines with J gene TRBJ1-2; 9 nucleotides line up with TRBD1. J lost 5 bases, V lost 4 bases, and 5 bases had no gene match. CDR1 and CDR2 (germline): SGHAT, FQDESV (reference sequence). This CDR3 is 14 amino acids long. The CDR3 spells CASSSGTGYYGYTF. CDR3 nucleotide sequence: TGTGCCAGCAGCTCCGGGACAGGGTATTATGGCTACACCTTC.

V and J are TRBV6-5 and TRBJ2-1, with 7 bases that match TRBD1. The CDR3 runs to 12 residues. The germline V gene encodes CDR1 MNHEY and CDR2 SVGAGI. With V trimmed by 4 bases and J by 9 bases, 3 bases remained unmatched. CDR3 bases: TGTGCCAGCAGTTCCACAGGGGCTGAGCAGTTCTTC. The encoded protein is CASSSTGAEQFF.

The J gene is TRBJ2-2, the V gene TRBV9, with TRBD1 matching 7 bases. The V gene's germline CDR1 is SGDLS and CDR2 YYNGEE. The CDR3 covers 15 residues. V dropped 1 base and J dropped 2; count of bases not matched to a gene: 2. CDR3 residues: CASSVQGVNTGELFF. The CDR3, as DNA: TGTGCCAGCAGCGTACAGGGGGTTAACACCGGGGAGCTGTTTTTT.

V usage is TRBV27 and J usage is TRBJ2-5; 7 nucleotides match TRBD1. CDR3 length equals 14 residues. The V and J ends lost 6 bases and 9 bases, in that order; junction bases with no gene match: 13. Germline values: CDR1 MNHEY, CDR2 SMNVEV (reference sequence). Here the CDR3 DNA reads TGTGCCAGCAGCCTACAGGGGCACCGATGGGCCCAGTACTTC. Its protein product is CASSLQGHRWAQYF.

The chain recombines TRBV11-2 with TRBJ2-7; maybe TRBD1 (6 bases). Trimming cost V 2 bases and J 1 base, with 9 bases left between them. The length of the CDR3 is 14 residues. Germline V gene data show CDR1 as SGHAT and CDR2 as FQNNGV. The CDR3 region is CASSLNRESYEQYF. The CDR3 region has the DNA TGTGCCAGCAGCTTAAACAGGGAGTCCTACGAGCAGTACTTC.

Only one count was recorded for this clone. The chain recombines TRBV30 with TRBJ1-1; D is unclear. Between the trimmed V and J ends, which lost 5 bases and 1 base, there was a span of 5 bases. The CDR3 has 11 amino acids. In germline, CDR1 is GTSNPN, CDR2 SVGIG (reference sequence). The CDR3 DNA follows: TGTGCCTGGGCAGGGAACACTGAAGCTTTCTTT. Translating gives CAWAGNTEAFF.

This chain uses TRBV14 with TRBJ1-1; the D gene is possibly TRBD1 (5 bases). Trimming pared 2 bases from V and 11 bases from J, leaving 18 bases between. The V gene's germline CDR1 is SGHDN and CDR2 FVKESK. The CDR3 sequence is 14 residues long. The CDR3 here is CASSQLLNQGEAFF. The CDR3 DNA reads TGTGCCAGCAGCCAACTACTGAACCAGGGTGAGGCTTTCTTT.

The chain recombines TRBV5-1 with TRBJ2-5, with TRBD1 matching 7 bases. Matching the DNA end better, TRBJ2-7 makes the J call doubtful. The CDR3 consists of 15 residues. Germline V gives CDR1 SGHRS, CDR2 YFSETQ. CDR3 nucleotides: TGCGCCAGCAGCCCCGGACAGGCCCGCCCCTACGAGCAGTACTTC. Encoded protein: CASSPGQARPYEQYF.

This clone has just a few counts. J is TRBJ2-7 and V is TRBV7-2; 7 nucleotides align to TRBD2. The germline CDR1 and CDR2 sequences are SGHTA and FQGNSA. The CDR3 runs to 16 residues. Germline trimming cut 5 bases from V and 4 bases from J; bases unmatched to any gene: 14. The CDR3 spells CASSTAGGGRFYEQYF. CDR3 nucleotides: TGTGCCAGCAGCACAGCAGGCGGGGGAAGGTTTTACGAGCAGTACTTC.

This clone was seen just once. The chain couples TRBV28 to TRBJ1-2; the D is unclear. Germline V gene lookup returns CDR1 MDHEN and CDR2 SYDVKM. The CDR3 sequence is 14 residues long. V lost 1 base and J 7 bases, leaving 13 bases between the germline ends. The CDR3 DNA sequence: TGTGCCAGCAGTTTATTGGCCAGTGAGGGTGGCTACACCTTC. It specifies CASSLLASEGGYTF.

The J gene is TRBJ2-3, the V gene TRBV28; D is uncertain. The germline gives CDR1 MDHEN, CDR2 SYDVKM. The CDR3 consists of 13 residues. V gave up 2 bases and J gave up 2 bases, with 5 bases separating them. The CDR3 protein is CASSLDNTDTQYF. Here the CDR3 DNA reads TGTGCCAGCAGTTTAGACAACACAGATACGCAGTATTTT.

This sequence joins TRBV23-1 and TRBJ1-1, with D unclear. TRBV23-1 is an ORF; its function is uncertain. The CDR3 totals 16 residues. V lost 3 bases and J 0 bases, leaving 14 bases between the germline ends. CDR3 in amino acids: CASSHSVPPLNTEAFF. The CDR3 DNA follows: TGCGCCAGCAGTCATTCGGTACCCCCATTGAACACTGAAGCTTTCTTT.

The chain recombines TRBV4-2 with TRBJ2-3, with D maybe TRBD2 (5 bases). Trimming took 0 bases from V and 2 from J, leaving 9 bases between them. CDR3 size: 15 residues. The V gene's germline CDR1 is LGHNA and CDR2 YNFKEQ. The CDR3 DNA reads as TGTGCCAGCAGCCAAGAGAAGCGGACCACAGATACGCAGTATTTT. This gives the protein CASSQEKRTTDTQYF.

In its sample, this clone was seen a few times. V is TRBV6-4 and J is TRBJ1-2, with 7 positions matching TRBD1. V gave up 2 bases and J gave up 6 bases; unmatched junction bases: 9. Germline V CDR1 and CDR2: MRHNA, SNTAGT. This CDR3 has 15 amino acids. The CDR3 reads CASSDTLQGLDGYTF. The DNA for the CDR3 is TGTGCCAGCAGTGACACGCTACAGGGGTTAGATGGCTACACCTTC.